The present entry profiles one TCR beta chain with its context. Its specificity is not known. The sample is drawn from a study of cytomegalovirus exposure and HLA in healthy donors. General study results and limits: Serostatus for CMV was the only available immune exposure information. Accurate predictions that matched the HLA-A and HLA-B alleles of most subjects were reportedly made from TCR beta sequences. Reportedly, fewer N-insertions than the roughly 600-donor mean appeared in an Asian-associated ancestry cluster in a later analysis. According to the study, some 160 TCR beta chains were cytomegalovirus-associated.

CDR1 KGHSH and CDR2 LQKENI come from the germline V gene. CDR3 size: 12 residues. Trimming pared 3 bases from V and 6 bases from J, leaving 8 bases between. PCR primers comprised 60 Vbeta and 13 Jbeta primers. Data came from immunoSEQ multiplex PCR; TCRdb stores just in-frame clones and leaves some out. The table records some 170,000 clones, just over 70% of them present only once. This TCR derives from a man younger than 35 in good health and CMV-seropositive. The gene calls are TRBV18 and TRBJ1-2; no firm D call. Sample: PBMCs. The CDR3 sequence is CASSPEGHGYTF. CDR3 DNA: TGTGCCAGCTCACCCGAGGGCCATGGCTACACCTTC.